Included here is one T cell receptor beta chain sequence, with context. The antigen is not known. This record comes from a study of cytomegalovirus exposure and HLA in healthy donors. Study summary: HLA-typed donors were the source of around 87 million unique TCRs, which an early data release held.

Germline lookup yields CDR1 MDHEN and CDR2 SYDVKM. The CDR3 is made up of 13 amino acids. With 3 bases clipped from V and 6 bases from J, the junction kept 4 bases outside the gene matches. PCR used 60 Vbeta primers and 13 Jbeta primers. As processed by the authors: About 12 million of the 60 million to 80 million unique TCR beta chains counted in a later analysis were shared. TCRdb's table, derived via immunoSEQ multiplex PCR, lists solely in-frame clones and lacks some. That table furnishes V, J and clone size, whereas the DNA furnished D and trimming. The sample comprises about 140,000 clones, approximately 79% of which are singletons, and 1.2% rests with the top ten. Points from the study as a whole: Despite most TCR sequences being rare, some public TCRs occurred in many donors.

The rearrangement uses TRBV28 and TRBJ2-7; 8 nucleotides align to TRBD1. The material sequenced was PBMCs. The sequence was obtained from a female donor in good health and CMV-seronegative. The CDR3 DNA reads TGTGCCAGCAGTTTCTCGGACAGGGTCGAGCAGTACTTC. Translating it yields CASSFSDRVEQYF.